One T cell receptor (beta chain) is described in this entry. Its cognate antigen is unknown. TCRdb's copy holds only in-frame clones and misses some; the assay was immunoSEQ multiplex PCR. This table has 100,000 to 150,000 clones, about nine tenths appearing once. This entry is derived from a study of T cell responses to AZD1222 COVID-19 vaccine. Study at large: Some second doses came at about 4 weeks and others at about 12 weeks; these were pooled. General observations from the study: Across spike, vaccine-associated CD4 TCRs were found, dominant at 160-218 and 743-854. Donors were mostly white British, more females; clonal diversity possibly underestimated. Only a handful of people who got AZD1222 tested seropositive at baseline.

CDR3 length: 13 amino acids. The germline V gene has CDR1 KGHDR and CDR2 SFDVKD. Trimming cost V 2 bases and J 8 bases, with 6 bases left between them. The sequence was obtained from an adult in good health. The chain couples TRBV24-1 to TRBJ1-6, with a possible D match to TRBD1 (5 bases). Sequenced material: peripheral blood, taken on day 0 of AZD1222 vaccination. CDR3 nucleotides: TGTGCCACCAGTGATTCGGGGGATTCACCCCTCCACTTT. Residues: CATSDSGDSPLHF.